These 27 T cell receptor beta chains were all obtained from the same sample, sequenced in a study of shared clonotypes between healthy human individuals. Method: immunoSEQ multiplex PCR; TCRdb's copy keeps in-frame clones and lacks some. Among around 1.4 million clones listed, approximately 98.5% were seen once. The sequenced material came from naive CD4+ T cells sorted from blood. Subset in this sample: CD45RA+ positively selected. The receptors come from a young man in good health.

The V and J genes are TRBV7-3 and TRBJ2-4, with D possibly TRBD2 on 7 matching bases. Germline values: CDR1 SGHTA, CDR2 FQGTGA. The CDR3 length is 14 residues. V was clipped by 5 bases and J by 6 bases, with 14 bases between them. The CDR3 DNA follows: TGTGCCAGCAGCCCAGGGGCGGGAGTAAACATTCAGTACTTC. Its protein product is CASSPGAGVNIQYF.

This chain connects TRBV11-2 to TRBJ2-2; D possibly corresponds to TRBD2 (5 bases). The CDR3 covers 16 residues. V shed 5 bases and J shed 5 bases, with 18 bases lying between them. CDR1 is SGHAT, CDR2 FQNNGV, per germline. The CDR3 nucleotides are TGTGCCAGCAGCCCCGCTTATCCGGGGATAACCGGGGAGCTGTTTTTT. Translated: CASSPAYPGITGELFF. Looking up the rest from reference TRBV11-2 and TRBJ2-2 gives the full variable domain: EAGVAQSPRYKIIEKRQSVAFWCNPISGHATLYWYQQILGQGPKLLIQFQNNGVVDDSQLPKDRFSAERLKGVDSTLKIQPAKLEDSAVYLCASSPAYPGITGELFFGEGSRLTVL.

About this clone: Other DNA sequences in the same sample also yield this CDR3. The rearrangement uses TRBV7-9 and TRBJ2-3; D may be TRBD1 (5 bases). This CDR3 has 14 amino acids. Trimming cost V 1 base and J 1 base, with 6 bases left between them. Germline lookup yields CDR1 SEHNR and CDR2 FQNEAQ (reference sequence). The CDR3 is CASSLVQGTDTQYF. DNA of the CDR3: TGTGCCAGCAGCTTAGTACAGGGCACAGATACGCAGTATTTT.

The rearrangement joins TRBV9 to TRBJ2-6; TRBD1 or TRBD2 may be the D gene (5 bases each). The CDR3 covers 18 residues. Trimming pared 3 bases from V and 1 base from J, leaving 17 bases between. Germline assignment: CDR1 SGDLS and CDR2 YYNGEE. The CDR3 reads CASSETRNRTSGANVLTF. The CDR3, as DNA: TGTGCCAGCAGCGAAACCCGAAACAGGACTTCTGGGGCCAACGTCCTGACTTTC.

This chain links TRBV11-2 with TRBJ2-7, with unresolved D. This CDR3 has 16 residues. The germline CDR1 and CDR2 sequences are SGHAT and FQNNGV. Between the trimmed V and J ends, which lost 4 bases and 3 bases, there was a span of 19 bases. The CDR3 nucleotides are TGTGCCAGCAGCTCTCTTTTGCGGACGCGGAGCTACGAGCAGTACTTC. Translation gives CASSSLLRTRSYEQYF.

The rearrangement joins TRBV9 to TRBJ1-1; D is perhaps TRBD1 (6 bases). This CDR3 spans 13 amino acids. Germline loops: CDR1 SGDLS, CDR2 YYNGEE. The V end lost 0 bases, the J end lost 11 bases, and 14 bases lay between the germline ends. Here the CDR3 reads CASSVVGGPPAFF. CDR3 DNA: TGTGCCAGCAGCGTAGTAGGGGGACCCCCGGCTTTCTTT.

This chain connects TRBV11-2 to TRBJ1-1; TRBD1 matches at 9 bases. This CDR3 is built from 17 residues. Germline V gene sequence: CDR1 SGHAT, CDR2 FQNNGV. V dropped 5 bases and J dropped 0; count of bases not matched to a gene: 10. The CDR3 reads CASSPGQGKALNTEAFF. CDR3 bases: TGTGCCAGCAGCCCCGGACAGGGGAAGGCCCTGAACACTGAAGCTTTCTTT.

The chain links TRBV30 to TRBJ2-7; 9 bases align to TRBD1. The trim removed 0 bases at V and 4 bases at J, leaving 4 bases unmatched. Germline values: CDR1 GTSNPN, CDR2 SVGIG (reference sequence). The CDR3 extends over 14 amino acids. Here the CDR3 reads CAWSVDRGVYEQYF. The CDR3 nucleotides read TGTGCCTGGAGTGTCGACAGGGGGGTATACGAGCAGTACTTC.

V is TRBV5-5 and J is TRBJ2-1; no firm D call. The CDR3 length is 12 residues. The V end was cut by 4 bases, the J end by 7 bases, with 9 bases between. CDR1 and CDR2 (germline): SGHKS, YYEKEE (reference sequence). CDR3 sequence (DNA): TGTGCCAGCAGCCCCCACGGGAATGAGCAGTTCTTC. Translation: CASSPHGNEQFF.

The chain joins TRBV5-1 to TRBJ2-5; 7 bases are shared with TRBD2. V dropped 0 bases and J dropped 5; count of bases not matched to a gene: 7. This CDR3 comprises 15 residues. Germline CDR1 is SGHRS and CDR2 is YFSETQ. As DNA, the CDR3 is TGCGCCAGCAGCTTGGCCCCGGGAGGCCCCGAGACCCAGTACTTC. This gives the protein CASSLAPGGPETQYF. Combining the CDR3 with reference TRBV5-1 and TRBJ2-5 gives the whole variable domain KAGVTQTPRYLIKTRGQQVTLSCSPISGHRSVSWYQQTPGQGLQFLFEYFSETQRNKGNFPGRFSGRQFSNSRSEMNVSTLELGDSALYLCASSLAPGGPETQYFGPGTRLLVL.

The rearrangement links TRBV12-5 to TRBJ1-1; tentative D call: TRBD1 (6 bases). There are 13 residues in the CDR3. The V end lost 4 bases, the J end lost 6 bases, and 12 bases lay between the germline ends. The germline CDR1 and CDR2 sequences are LGHNT and FRNRAP. DNA for the CDR3: TGTGCTAGTGGTTCACAGGGTGGCGCTGAAGCTTTCTTT. Translated: CASGSQGGAEAFF.

This clone was counted once. The chain is built from TRBV5-1 and TRBJ2-7; D not certain. Germline CDR1 SGHRS, CDR2 YFSETQ. V lost 4 bases and J lost 2, with 16 bases in between. This CDR3 region has 15 residues. CDR3 bases: TGCGCCAGCAGCCTTTCGGGCCAGCGAGCCTACGAGCAGTACTTC. Its translation is CASSLSGQRAYEQYF.

This clone was detected once. The rearrangement joins TRBV28 to TRBJ2-2; D unresolved. Germline lookup yields CDR1 MDHEN and CDR2 SYDVKM. Trimming removed 7 bases from V and 7 bases from J, with 13 bases in between. The CDR3 has 13 residues. In DNA form, the CDR3 reads TGTGCCAGCACCTACCCGTCAGGCGGGGAGCTGTTTTTT. This translates into CASTYPSGGELFF.

The chain has TRBV5-1 and TRBJ2-2; 12 positions agree with TRBD2. The CDR3 length is 17 residues. V trimming: 9 bases; J trimming: 2 bases; junction bases outside the gene matches: 11. In germline, CDR1 is SGHRS, CDR2 YFSETQ. DNA for the CDR3: TGCGCCACGACTCAGACTAGCGGGGGTGGAAACACCGGGGAGCTGTTTTTT. It translates to CATTQTSGGGNTGELFF.

V usage is TRBV5-1 and J usage is TRBJ2-1; the D gene is possibly TRBD1 (5 bases). CDR1 is SGHRS and CDR2 is YFSETQ in the germline V gene. V lost 4 bases to trimming and J lost 5 bases, with 13 bases between them. The CDR3 has 14 amino acids. Here the CDR3 DNA reads TGCGCCAGCAGCGCCCAGGGCCAACACAATGAGCAGTTCTTC. Amino acid sequence: CASSAQGQHNEQFF. Full variable domain (rest looked up from reference TRBV5-1 and TRBJ2-1): KAGVTQTPRYLIKTRGQQVTLSCSPISGHRSVSWYQQTPGQGLQFLFEYFSETQRNKGNFPGRFSGRQFSNSRSEMNVSTLELGDSALYLCASSAQGQHNEQFFGPGTRLTVL.

This sequence joins TRBV4-1 and TRBJ2-3, with 9 bases fitting TRBD2. Germline trimming cut 3 bases from V and 4 bases from J; bases unmatched to any gene: 11. The CDR3 totals 17 residues. Looked up from germline, CDR1 is MGHRA and CDR2 is YSYEKL. CDR3 coding DNA: TGCGCCAGCAGCCATATCGGTAGCGGGAGAGGTCCAGATACGCAGTATTTT. Translated, it gives CASSHIGSGRGPDTQYF.

The chain uses TRBV5-1 and TRBJ2-1, with a weak D call TRBD2 (5 bases). Germline lookup yields CDR1 SGHRS and CDR2 YFSETQ. CDR3 length equals 14 residues. V lost 6 bases, J lost 3 bases, and 13 bases lay in between. The CDR3 here is CASNIGDNYNEQFF. CDR3 coding DNA: TGCGCCAGCAACATCGGGGATAACTACAATGAGCAGTTCTTC.

The chain employs TRBV4-3 and TRBJ1-5; TRBD1 might be the D (5 bases). CDR3 length equals 18 residues. With 1 base removed from V and 0 bases from J, the gap between germline ends came to 16 bases. Germline lookup yields CDR1 LGHNA and CDR2 YSLEER. CDR3 loop: CASSQGRGEPYSNQPQHF. As DNA, the CDR3 is TGCGCCAGCAGCCAAGGTAGGGGAGAGCCCTATAGCAATCAGCCCCAGCATTTT.

The chain links TRBV18 to TRBJ1-5, with D maybe TRBD1 (5 bases). The CDR3 extends over 17 amino acids. Germline V gene sequence: CDR1 KGHSH, CDR2 LQKENI. V was pared by 6 bases and J by 0 bases, with 18 bases between. As DNA, the CDR3 is TGTGCCAGCTCCCTCGCGGCCGGGGCAGGTAGCAATCAGCCCCAGCATTTT. This sequence encodes CASSLAAGAGSNQPQHF.

This rearrangement joins TRBV9 to TRBJ2-2; 7 nucleotides line up with TRBD2. The CDR3 is 16 amino acids. The J segment lost 0 bases and the V segment lost 3 bases, leaving 5 bases of the junction unmatched. The germline V gene has CDR1 SGDLS and CDR2 YYNGEE. CDR3 DNA: TGTGCCAGCAGCGCAATTCTAGCGGCGAACACCGGGGAGCTGTTTTTT. Its protein is CASSAILAANTGELFF.

V is TRBV6-1 and J is TRBJ2-7; D is undetermined. The CDR3 contains 11 residues. V shed 5 bases and J shed 2 bases, with 4 bases lying between them. The V gene's germline CDR1 is MNHNS and CDR2 SASEGT. The CDR3 here is CASSWTYEQYF. As DNA, the CDR3 is TGTGCCAGCAGTTGGACCTACGAGCAGTACTTC.

This chain joins TRBV19 and TRBJ2-6, with a possible D match to TRBD2 (5 bases). V lost 5 bases and J lost 0, with 20 bases in between. From germline, CDR1 is LNHDA and CDR2 SQIVND (reference sequence). The CDR3 is made up of 19 amino acids. For the CDR3, the DNA is TGTGCCAGTAGTCTCCCCCGGGAAGCCAAAAGCTCTGGGGCCAACGTCCTGACTTTC. It is translated as CASSLPREAKSSGANVLTF.

Regarding this clone: Other DNA sequences in this sample translate to the same CDR3. The chain links TRBV9 to TRBJ2-3; unclear D gene. Germline CDR1 is SGDLS and CDR2 is YYNGEE. CDR3 size: 11 residues. Between the trimmed V and J ends, which lost 2 bases and 6 bases, there was a span of 4 bases. CDR3 bases: TGTGCCAGCAGCGTTGGGGATACGCAGTATTTT. Its protein product is CASSVGDTQYF.

The chain has TRBV6-5 and TRBJ1-1; possible D gene TRBD1, 5 bases. This CDR3 has 13 residues. CDR1 is MNHEY, CDR2 SVGAGI, per germline. Trimming pared 2 bases from V and 8 bases from J, leaving 12 bases between. The CDR3 loop reads CASSYPQGGEAFF. CDR3 nucleotide sequence: TGTGCCAGCAGTTACCCTCAGGGTGGGGAAGCTTTCTTT.

A word on this clone: The same CDR3 arises from other DNA sequences in this sample as well. V gene TRBV6-5 combines with J gene TRBJ2-1; TRBD1 matches 10 bases. V trimming: 7 bases; J trimming: 4 bases; junction bases outside the gene matches: 4. Germline V gene data show CDR1 as MNHEY and CDR2 as SVGAGI. The CDR3 is made up of 14 amino acids. For the CDR3, the DNA is TGTGCCAGCACCCCGGGACAGGGGTACAATGAGCAGTTCTTC. Its protein is CASTPGQGYNEQFF.

The count of this clone is one. This rearrangement joins TRBV7-2 to TRBJ2-5; D perhaps matches TRBD2 (6 bases). Trimming took off 2 bases at V and 1 base at J, with 11 bases between the two ends. Germline V gene lookup returns CDR1 SGHTA and CDR2 FQGNSA. The CDR3 consists of 15 residues. CDR3 in DNA: TGTGCCAGCAGCTTAATGCAGGGAGGCCAAGAGACCCAGTACTTC. Translation gives CASSLMQGGQETQYF.

To note about this clone: Different DNA sequences within this sample yield the same CDR3. The J gene is TRBJ2-5, the V gene TRBV5-1; 7 bases agree with TRBD1. Trimming cost V 4 bases and J 1 base; bases outside gene matches: 4. Germline CDR1 and CDR2: SGHRS and YFSETQ. The CDR3 is made up of 14 amino acids. The CDR3 nucleotides read TGCGCCAGCAGCCCAGGGACAGCCCAAGAGACCCAGTACTTC. Translation gives CASSPGTAQETQYF.